Listed here are 15 T cell receptor beta chains from one sample, sequenced in a study of T-cell memory formation after mild COVID-19 (dated by TCRdb to the early 2020s). Libraries were constructed by 5' RACE. The run used an Illumina NovaSeq 6000. TCRdb ran its own pipeline on the public reads, namely fastp trimming at Q25 and MiXCR clone calling, and kept in-frame beta chains. Each entry merges the rows of one CDR3 protein and shows their most common DNA and genes. This sample gives some 320,000 distinct CDR3 sequences in total; roughly an eighth of them show up just once. Roughly a fifth of the sample is in the top ten clones. The sequenced sample consisted of PBMCs or a T cell subset sorted from them (not recorded which). These receptors were collected from a young man who had mild COVID-19 (a few samples of this study predate the infection). The sample titles of this study are shuffled in the database, so cell type and time point are left out; the donor was told from shared clones.

This clonotype has only a few counts. This chain uses TRBV12-5 with TRBJ1-1; maybe TRBD1 (5 bases). The CDR3 is made up of 15 amino acids. The germline V and J ends were trimmed by 7 bases and 7 bases, with 22 bases remaining between them. Germline V lookup: CDR1 LGHNT, CDR2 FRNRAP. The CDR3 protein is CASAPLDTLKGEAFF. The CDR3 coding sequence is TGTGCTAGTGCCCCGCTGGACACGCTTAAGGGTGAAGCTTTCTTT.

J is TRBJ2-1 and V is TRBV7-8, with a weak D call TRBD2 (6 bases). CDR3 length: 13 residues. The V end lost 5 bases, the J end lost 5 bases, and 10 bases lay between the germline ends. CDR1 is SGHVS and CDR2 is FQNEAQ in the germline V gene. The CDR3 region is CASSPASDNEQFF. The CDR3 DNA reads as TGTGCCAGCAGCCCAGCTAGCGACAATGAGCAGTTCTTC.

This clonotype has a handful of counts. The chain uses TRBV6-5 and TRBJ2-3, with 11 bases identical to TRBD1. The junction had 8 bases not matched to a gene; V was cut back by 5 bases and J by 4 bases. The CDR3 consists of 16 residues. Looked up from germline, CDR1 is MNHEY and CDR2 is SVGAGI. CDR3 loop: CASSPYRDRGSDTQYF. For the CDR3, the DNA is TGTGCCAGCAGTCCCTACCGGGACAGGGGGTCAGATACGCAGTATTTT.

This chain connects TRBV18 to TRBJ2-3; 7 bases line up with TRBD1. Germline loops: CDR1 KGHSH, CDR2 LQKENI. V trimming: 3 bases; J trimming: 2 bases; junction bases outside the gene matches: 2. The CDR3 contains 14 residues. The CDR3 DNA reads as TGTGCCAGCTCACCGCAGGGGGTCACAGATACGCAGTATTTT. It yields the protein CASSPQGVTDTQYF.

In its sample, this clonotype was seen a few times. This chain connects TRBV2 to TRBJ2-7; 7 bases fit TRBD2. CDR1 is SNHLY, CDR2 FYNNEI, per germline. CDR3 size: 14 residues. The J segment lost 0 bases and the V segment lost 4 bases, leaving 3 bases of the junction unmatched. Written as DNA, the CDR3 is TGTGCCAGCAGTGGGCGCGGGAGCTCCTACGAGCAGTACGTC. Translated, it gives CASSGRGSSYEQYV.

This clonotype was picked up one time. This chain joins TRBV12-3 or TRBV12-4 and TRBJ2-3; no firm D call. The V end lost 1 base, the J end lost 0 bases, and 8 bases lay between the germline ends. This CDR3 spans 15 amino acids. The CDR3 spells CASSLEGLSTDTQYF. The CDR3 DNA reads as TGTGCCAGCAGTTTAGAGGGTCTCAGCACAGATACGCAGTATTTT.

This clonotype was counted ten times or more. The genes are TRBV11-2 and TRBJ1-1; possible D gene TRBD1, 5 bases. V was pared by 4 bases and J by 6 bases, with 15 bases between. Germline V gene sequence: CDR1 SGHAT, CDR2 FQNNGV. This CDR3 contains 14 residues. DNA of the CDR3: TGTGCCAGCAGCTCCCCGGCAGGGTCGCCTGAAGCTTTCTTT. Its translation is CASSSPAGSPEAFF.

This clonotype was observed a few times. This sequence joins TRBV4-3 and TRBJ2-5; D is uncertain. Trimming left V 0 bases short and J 5 bases short, with 7 bases between. Germline-derived CDR1 and CDR2 are LGHNA and YSLEER. The CDR3 contains 13 residues. The CDR3: CASSQEFGETQYF. For the CDR3, the DNA is TGCGCCAGCAGCCAAGAATTTGGGGAGACCCAGTACTTC.

This clonotype was recorded a few times. The J gene is TRBJ2-1, the V gene TRBV20-1; 9 positions match TRBD1. The CDR3 sequence is 13 residues long. V shed 4 bases, J shed 8 bases, and the junction held 6 bases outside the gene matches. Germline V gene data show CDR1 as DFQATT and CDR2 as SNEGSKA (reference sequence). CDR3: CSAMDRGIYEQFF. The CDR3, as DNA: TGCAGTGCTATGGACAGGGGTATCTATGAGCAGTTCTTC.

In this sample, this clonotype turned up a few times. The CDR3 region is CASSWGTGAEQYF. The DNA for the CDR3 is TGCGCCAGCAGCTGGGGGACAGGGGCCGAGCAGTACTTC. This chain joins TRBV5-1 and TRBJ2-7; 10 nucleotides match TRBD1. Germline-derived CDR1 and CDR2 are SGHRS and YFSETQ. The CDR3 extends over 13 amino acids. V lost 3 bases, J lost 6 bases, and 3 bases stayed unmatched. The whole variable domain, filled in from reference TRBV5-1 and TRBJ2-7, reads KAGVTQTPRYLIKTRGQQVTLSCSPISGHRSVSWYQQTPGQGLQFLFEYFSETQRNKGNFPGRFSGRQFSNSRSEMNVSTLELGDSALYLCASSWGTGAEQYFGPGTRLTVT.

This clonotype has more than one count but fewer than ten. This chain links TRBV18 with TRBJ2-1, with D uncertain. Trimming left V 2 bases short and J 7 bases short, with 6 bases between. CDR3 length equals 12 residues. CDR1 is KGHSH and CDR2 is LQKENI in the germline V gene. The CDR3: CASSPGLNEQFF. The CDR3 DNA is TGTGCCAGCTCACCAGGGTTGAATGAGCAGTTCTTC. Full variable domain (remainder filled in from reference TRBV18 and TRBJ2-1): NAGVMQNPRHLVRRRGQEARLRCSPMKGHSHVYWYRQLPEEGLKFMVYLQKENIIDESGMPKERFSAEFPKEGPSILRIQQVVRGDSAAYFCASSPGLNEQFFGPGTRLTVL.

This clonotype was detected a few times. As DNA, the CDR3 is TGCAGTGCTAGAGAGGGCGGGAACACAGATACGCAGTATTTT. It translates to CSAREGGNTDTQYF. The chain uses TRBV20-1 and TRBJ2-3, with a possible D match to TRBD2 (6 bases). The V end was cut by 0 bases, the J end by 2 bases, with 9 bases between. The length of the CDR3 is 14 residues. CDR1 is DFQATT and CDR2 is SNEGSKA in the germline V gene (reference sequence).

This clonotype has at least ten counts. The CDR3 here is CASSLPGQKNYEQYF. CDR3 nucleotides: TGTGCCAGCAGTCTTCCGGGACAGAAAAACTACGAGCAGTACTTC. The rearrangement links TRBV7-3 to TRBJ2-7; 7 bases line up with TRBD1. Germline V gene data show CDR1 as SGHTA and CDR2 as FQGTGA. This CDR3 comprises 15 residues. V trimming: 6 bases; J trimming: 3 bases; junction bases outside the gene matches: 11.

V gene TRBV7-2 combines with J gene TRBJ1-1; 10 positions agree with TRBD1. Germline V gene lookup returns CDR1 SGHTA and CDR2 FQGNSA. Losses at the gene ends were 4 bases for V and 4 bases for J; bases not matched to a gene: 6. The CDR3 is 15 amino acids. The CDR3 protein is CASSSRTGGGTEAFF. The CDR3 DNA reads TGTGCCAGCAGCTCCCGGACAGGGGGGGGCACTGAAGCTTTCTTT. Full variable domain (outside the CDR3, taken from reference TRBV7-2 and TRBJ1-1): GAGVSQSPSNKVTEKGKDVELRCDPISGHTALYWYRQSLGQGLEFLIYFQGNSAPDKSGLPSDRFSAERTGGSVSTLTIQRTQQEDSAVYLCASSSRTGGGTEAFFGQGTRLTVV.

This clonotype was counted only a few times. The CDR3 protein is CSARDPRGGQGTEAFF. The CDR3 bases are TGCAGTGCTAGAGACCCCCGGGGTGGGCAAGGCACTGAAGCTTTCTTT. The J gene is TRBJ1-1, the V gene TRBV20-1; D call uncertain. Germline loops: CDR1 DFQATT, CDR2 SNEGSKA (reference sequence). This CDR3 has 16 amino acids. V was cut by 0 bases and J by 4 bases, with 18 bases left in between.